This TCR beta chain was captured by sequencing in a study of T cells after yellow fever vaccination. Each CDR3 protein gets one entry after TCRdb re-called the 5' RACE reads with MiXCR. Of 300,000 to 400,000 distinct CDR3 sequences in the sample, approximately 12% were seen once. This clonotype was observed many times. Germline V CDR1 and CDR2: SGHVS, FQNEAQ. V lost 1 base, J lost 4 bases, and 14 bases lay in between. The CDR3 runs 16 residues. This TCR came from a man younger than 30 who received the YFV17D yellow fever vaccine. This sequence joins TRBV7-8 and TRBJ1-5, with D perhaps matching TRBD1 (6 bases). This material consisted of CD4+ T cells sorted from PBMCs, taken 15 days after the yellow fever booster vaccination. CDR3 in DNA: TGTGCCAGCAGCTTAGAGGGGGGTAGGGGTAATCAGCCCCAGCATTTT. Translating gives CASSLEGGRGNQPQHF.